This T cell receptor beta chain originates from a study of T cell repertoires in cytomegalovirus infection (dated by TCRdb to about 2019). Regarding the study in general: Donor HLA type was relevant to the analysis, because carriage of CMV infection together with the matching HLA type was indicated by public TCR beta signatures.

The CDR3 starts with the cysteine, ends with the phenylalanine, and has 16 residues. CDR3 DNA only is kept here, 48 bases in frame from base 1. Trimming takes 4 bases from V and 4 bases from J, and the germline ends sit 17 bases apart. Taken from the germline V gene (reference sequence), the CDR1 and CDR2 loops are LNHNV and YYDKDF. For this clonotype: Its antigen is currently not known. The input lacks base qualities; no much larger clone sits a single base away.

The investigation overall reported the following: The ex vivo response was dominated by HLA-C-restricted CMV-specific TCR beta clonotypes, which also provided the single most frequent clonotype in two of eight donors. In both this cohort and an independent roughly 350-donor cohort, the cumulative frequency of public TCR beta family members distinguished carriers of CMV infection plus the relevant HLA type.

The sequencer listed for this sample is Illumina HiSeq 1500. TCRdb reprocessed the public reads (quality trimming at Q25 with fastp, clone calling with MiXCR) and kept in-frame beta chains. Each entry merges the rows of one CDR3 protein and shows their most common DNA and genes. Across this sample there are a few hundred thousand distinct CDR3 sequences, with approximately 25% seen only once. The biggest ten clones account for about 12% of the sample. Sequencing was performed on PBMCs. The V and J segments used are TRBV15 and TRBJ2-1; TRBD2 is a weak D gene call, 5 bases matching. This sequence originates from a human donor in good health (CMV status not recorded). Some clones in this sample may be carry-over from other donors' samples. The DNA sequence is as follows: TGTGCCACCAGCACAGCGGTGAGGCCCGATTACAATGAGCAGTTCTTC. The encoded protein is CATSTAVRPDYNEQFF.